This TCR beta chain was identified in a study of blood T cell repertoires in COVID-19. Germline loops: CDR1 MDHEN, CDR2 SYDVKM. This CDR3 is 15 amino acids long. Trimming cost V 6 bases and J 0 bases; bases outside gene matches: 7. TCRdb keeps only in-frame clones here, not all; method: immunoSEQ multiplex PCR. Here the sample spans hundreds of thousands of clones, approximately 86% being singletons. The source material was PBMCs or T cells enriched from blood (not recorded which). This receptor was identified in a woman in her fifties or sixties who had recovered from COVID-19. This chain joins TRBV28 and TRBJ1-1, with 7 bases lining up with TRBD1. CDR3 in DNA: TGTGCCAGCAGCTTGGACAGGAGATTGAACACTGAAGCTTTCTTT. Protein: CASSLDRRLNTEAFF.